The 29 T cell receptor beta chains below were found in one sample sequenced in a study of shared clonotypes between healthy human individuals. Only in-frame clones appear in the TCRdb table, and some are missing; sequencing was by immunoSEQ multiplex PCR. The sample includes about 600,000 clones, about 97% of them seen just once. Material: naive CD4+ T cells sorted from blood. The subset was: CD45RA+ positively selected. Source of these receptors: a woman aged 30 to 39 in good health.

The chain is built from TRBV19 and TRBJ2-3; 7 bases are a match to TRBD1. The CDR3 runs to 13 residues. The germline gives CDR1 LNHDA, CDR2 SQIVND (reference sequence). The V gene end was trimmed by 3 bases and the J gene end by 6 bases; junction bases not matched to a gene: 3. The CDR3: CASSILQGDTQYF. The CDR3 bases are TGTGCCAGTAGTATCTTACAGGGGGATACGCAGTATTTT.

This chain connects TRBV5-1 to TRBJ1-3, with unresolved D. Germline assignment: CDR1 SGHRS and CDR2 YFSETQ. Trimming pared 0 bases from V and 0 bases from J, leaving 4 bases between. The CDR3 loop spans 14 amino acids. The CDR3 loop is CASSLDISGNTIYF. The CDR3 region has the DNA TGCGCCAGCAGCTTGGACATCTCTGGAAACACCATATATTTT. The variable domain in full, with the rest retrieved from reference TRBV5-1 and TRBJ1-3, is KAGVTQTPRYLIKTRGQQVTLSCSPISGHRSVSWYQQTPGQGLQFLFEYFSETQRNKGNFPGRFSGRQFSNSRSEMNVSTLELGDSALYLCASSLDISGNTIYFGEGSWLTVV.

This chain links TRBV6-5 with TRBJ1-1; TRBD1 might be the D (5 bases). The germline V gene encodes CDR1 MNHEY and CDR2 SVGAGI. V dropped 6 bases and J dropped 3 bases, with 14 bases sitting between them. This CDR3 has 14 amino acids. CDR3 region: CASSSPRGDTEAFF. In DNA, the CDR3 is TGTGCCAGCAGCTCACCCCGGGGGGACACTGAAGCTTTCTTT.

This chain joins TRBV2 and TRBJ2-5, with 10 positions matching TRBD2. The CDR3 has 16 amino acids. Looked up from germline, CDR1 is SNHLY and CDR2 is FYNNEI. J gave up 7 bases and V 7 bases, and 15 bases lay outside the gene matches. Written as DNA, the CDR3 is TGTGCCAGCACCCGGGAGCTAGCGGGAGAACAAACGACCCAGTACTTC. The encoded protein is CASTRELAGEQTTQYF.

This CDR3 reads CASRSQGVPSATF. The CDR3 DNA reads TGTGCCAGCAGATCACAGGGGGTACCCTCAGCTACCTTC. The genes are TRBV28 and TRBJ1-2, with 8 bases lining up with TRBD1. The V gene end was trimmed by 6 bases and the J gene end by 14 bases; junction bases not matched to a gene: 14. This CDR3 comprises 13 residues. Germline V gene data show CDR1 as MDHEN and CDR2 as SYDVKM.

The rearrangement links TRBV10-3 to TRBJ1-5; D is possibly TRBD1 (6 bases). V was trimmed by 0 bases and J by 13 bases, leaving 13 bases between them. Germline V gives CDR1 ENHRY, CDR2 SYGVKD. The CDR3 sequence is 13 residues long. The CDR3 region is CAISESKGVGQHF. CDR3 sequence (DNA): TGTGCCATCAGTGAGTCGAAGGGGGTGGGGCAGCATTTT.

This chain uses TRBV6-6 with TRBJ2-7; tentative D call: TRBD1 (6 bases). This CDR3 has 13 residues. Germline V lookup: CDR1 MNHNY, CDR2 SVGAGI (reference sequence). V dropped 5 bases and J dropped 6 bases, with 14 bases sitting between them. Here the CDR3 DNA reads TGTGCCAGCAGTACTACCGGGACAACCGAGCAGTACTTC. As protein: CASSTTGTTEQYF.

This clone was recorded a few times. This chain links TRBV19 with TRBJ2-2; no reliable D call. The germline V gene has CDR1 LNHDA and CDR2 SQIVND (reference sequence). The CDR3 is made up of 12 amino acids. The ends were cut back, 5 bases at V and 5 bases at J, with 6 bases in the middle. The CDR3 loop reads CASSWDTGELFF. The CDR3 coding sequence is TGTGCCAGTAGTTGGGATACCGGGGAGCTGTTTTTT.

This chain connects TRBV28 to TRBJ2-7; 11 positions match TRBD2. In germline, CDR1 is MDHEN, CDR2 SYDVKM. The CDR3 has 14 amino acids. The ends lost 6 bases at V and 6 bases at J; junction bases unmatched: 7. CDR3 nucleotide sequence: TGTGCCAGCAGACGACTAGCGGGAATCCGCGAGCAGTACTTC. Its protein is CASRRLAGIREQYF.

The CDR3 DNA sequence: TGTGCCAGCAGTGATCGAGCTCGCGAGACCCAGTACTTC. Translation: CASSDRARETQYF. The chain couples TRBV2 to TRBJ2-5; D not resolved. Germline CDR1 SNHLY, CDR2 FYNNEI. The CDR3 is 13 residues long. Trimming took off 3 bases at V and 5 bases at J, with 10 bases between the two ends.

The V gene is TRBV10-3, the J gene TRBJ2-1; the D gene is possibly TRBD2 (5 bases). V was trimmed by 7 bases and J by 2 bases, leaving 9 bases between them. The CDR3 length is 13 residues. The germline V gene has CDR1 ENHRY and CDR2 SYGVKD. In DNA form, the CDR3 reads TGTGCCATCAACGGGGATCCCTACAATGAGCAGTTCTTC. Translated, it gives CAINGDPYNEQFF.

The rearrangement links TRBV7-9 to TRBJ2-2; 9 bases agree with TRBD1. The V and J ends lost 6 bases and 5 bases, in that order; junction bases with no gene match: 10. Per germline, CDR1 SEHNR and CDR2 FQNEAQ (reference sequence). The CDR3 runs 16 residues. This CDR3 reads CASRPEVGQGTGELFF. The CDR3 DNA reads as TGTGCCAGCAGACCAGAGGTGGGACAGGGTACCGGGGAGCTGTTTTTT.

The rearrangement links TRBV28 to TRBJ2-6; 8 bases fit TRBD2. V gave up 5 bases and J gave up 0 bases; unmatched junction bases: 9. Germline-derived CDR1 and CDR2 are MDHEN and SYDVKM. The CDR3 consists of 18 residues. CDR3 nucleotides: TGTGCCAGCAGTCTCGGGGGGGATAGCCGCTCTGGGGCCAACGTCCTGACTTTC. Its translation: CASSLGGDSRSGANVLTF. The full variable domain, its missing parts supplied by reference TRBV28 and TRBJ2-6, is DVKVTQSSRYLVKRTGEKVFLECVQDMDHENMFWYRQDPGLGLRLIYFSYDVKMKEKGDIPEGYSVSREKKERFSLILESASTNQTSMYLCASSLGGDSRSGANVLTFGAGSRLTVL.

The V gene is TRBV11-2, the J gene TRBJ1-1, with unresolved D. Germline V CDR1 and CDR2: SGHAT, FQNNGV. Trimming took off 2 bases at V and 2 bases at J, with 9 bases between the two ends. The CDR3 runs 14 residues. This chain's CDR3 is CASSLIRENTEAFF. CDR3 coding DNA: TGTGCCAGCAGCTTAATTAGGGAAAACACTGAAGCTTTCTTT.

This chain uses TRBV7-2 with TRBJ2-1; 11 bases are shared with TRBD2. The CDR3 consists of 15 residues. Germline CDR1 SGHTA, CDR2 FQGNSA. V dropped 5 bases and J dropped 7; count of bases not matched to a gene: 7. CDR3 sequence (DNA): TGTGCCAGCAGCCCCGGGACTAGCGGTTCAAATGAGCAGTTCTTC. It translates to CASSPGTSGSNEQFF.

CDR3 DNA sequence: TGTGCCAGCAGCTTGGGGCGGGAGGGCCTGGAGACCCAGTACTTC. Translating gives CASSLGREGLETQYF. The chain links TRBV5-5 to TRBJ2-5, with TRBD2 matching 9 bases. V trimming: 0 bases; J trimming: 5 bases; junction bases outside the gene matches: 5. Germline V gene lookup returns CDR1 SGHKS and CDR2 YYEKEE (reference sequence). The CDR3 extends over 15 amino acids.

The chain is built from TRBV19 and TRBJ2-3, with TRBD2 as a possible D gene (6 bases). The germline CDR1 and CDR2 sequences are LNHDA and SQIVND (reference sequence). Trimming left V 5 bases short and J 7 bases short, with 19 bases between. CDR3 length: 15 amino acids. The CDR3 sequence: CASSPDWGGGNTQYF. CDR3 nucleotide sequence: TGTGCCAGTAGTCCCGACTGGGGTGGAGGGAATACGCAGTATTTT. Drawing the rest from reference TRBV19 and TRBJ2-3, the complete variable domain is DGGITQSPKYLFRKEGQNVTLSCEQNLNHDAMYWYRQDPGQGLRLIYYSQIVNDFQKGDIAEGYSVSREKKESFPLTVTSAQKNPTAFYLCASSPDWGGGNTQYFGPGTRLTVL.

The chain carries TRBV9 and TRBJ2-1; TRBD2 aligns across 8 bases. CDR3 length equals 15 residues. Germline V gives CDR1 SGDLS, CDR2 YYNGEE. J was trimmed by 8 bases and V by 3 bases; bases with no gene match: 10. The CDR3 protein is CASSGGSGSFHEQFF. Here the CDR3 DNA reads TGTGCCAGCAGCGGCGGAAGCGGGAGTTTCCATGAGCAGTTCTTC.

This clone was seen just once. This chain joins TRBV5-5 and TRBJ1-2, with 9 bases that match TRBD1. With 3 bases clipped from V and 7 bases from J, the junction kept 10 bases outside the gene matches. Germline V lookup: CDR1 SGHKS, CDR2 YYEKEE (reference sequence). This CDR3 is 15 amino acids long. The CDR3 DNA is TGTGCCAGCAGCTCGATTCTACAGGGGGCTTTTGGCTACACCTTC. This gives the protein CASSSILQGAFGYTF.

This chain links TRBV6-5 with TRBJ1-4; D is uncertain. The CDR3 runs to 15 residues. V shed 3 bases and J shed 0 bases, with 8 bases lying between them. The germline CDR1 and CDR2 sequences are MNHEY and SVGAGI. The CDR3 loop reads CASSYQPATNEKLFF. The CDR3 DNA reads TGTGCCAGCAGTTATCAGCCTGCAACTAATGAAAAACTGTTTTTT.

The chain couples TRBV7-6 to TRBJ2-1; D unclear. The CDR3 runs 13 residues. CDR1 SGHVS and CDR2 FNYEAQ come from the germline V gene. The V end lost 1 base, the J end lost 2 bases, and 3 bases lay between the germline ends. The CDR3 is CASSLVAYNEQFF. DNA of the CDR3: TGTGCCAGCAGCTTAGTAGCCTACAATGAGCAGTTCTTC.

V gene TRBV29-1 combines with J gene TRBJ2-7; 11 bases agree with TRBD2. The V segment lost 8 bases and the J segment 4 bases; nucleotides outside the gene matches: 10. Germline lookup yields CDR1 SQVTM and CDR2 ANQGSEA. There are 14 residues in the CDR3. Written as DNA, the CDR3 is TGCAGCATGCGAACGACTAGCGGGACTTACGAGCAGTACTTC. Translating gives CSMRTTSGTYEQYF.

The CDR3 reads CASSPDSGELFF. Written as DNA, the CDR3 is TGTGCCAGCAGTCCAGACTCCGGGGAGCTGTTTTTT. The rearrangement links TRBV28 to TRBJ2-2; no firm D call. This CDR3 spans 12 amino acids. Germline assignment: CDR1 MDHEN and CDR2 SYDVKM. V was cut by 5 bases and J by 6 bases, with 7 bases left in between.

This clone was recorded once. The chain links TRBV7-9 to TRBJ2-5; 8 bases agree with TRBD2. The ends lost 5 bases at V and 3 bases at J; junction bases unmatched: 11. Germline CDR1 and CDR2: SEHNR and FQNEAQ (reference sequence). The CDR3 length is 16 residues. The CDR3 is CASSRWGSGRKETQYF. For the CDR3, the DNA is TGTGCCAGCAGCCGTTGGGGAAGCGGGAGAAAAGAGACCCAGTACTTC.

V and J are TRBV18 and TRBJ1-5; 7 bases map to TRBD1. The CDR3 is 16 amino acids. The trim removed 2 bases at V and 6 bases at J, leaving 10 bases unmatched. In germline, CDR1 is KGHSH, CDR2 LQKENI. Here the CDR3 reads CASSPYTGAEGQPQHF. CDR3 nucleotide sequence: TGTGCCAGCTCACCATATACAGGGGCTGAAGGTCAGCCCCAGCATTTT.

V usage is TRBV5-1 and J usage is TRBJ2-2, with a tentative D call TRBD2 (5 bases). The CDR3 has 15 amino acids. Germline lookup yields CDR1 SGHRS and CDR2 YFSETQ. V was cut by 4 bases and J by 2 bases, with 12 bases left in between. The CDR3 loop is CASSGLGVNTGELFF. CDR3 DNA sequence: TGCGCCAGCAGCGGACTCGGGGTAAACACCGGGGAGCTGTTTTTT.

CDR3 DNA sequence: TGTGCCAGCAGCGATGGACACGGTCTGGGCGGGGAGCTGTTTTTT. Translated: CASSDGHGLGGELFF. The chain combines TRBV11-2 with TRBJ2-2; D is perhaps TRBD1 (5 bases). The CDR3 spans 15 residues. The ends were cut back, 5 bases at V and 7 bases at J, with 17 bases in the middle. CDR1 and CDR2 (germline): SGHAT, FQNNGV.

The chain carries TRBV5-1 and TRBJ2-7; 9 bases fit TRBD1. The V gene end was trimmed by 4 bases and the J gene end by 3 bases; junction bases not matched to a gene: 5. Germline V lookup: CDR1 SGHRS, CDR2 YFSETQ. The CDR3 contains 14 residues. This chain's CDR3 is CASSPGTGNYEQYF. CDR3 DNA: TGCGCCAGCAGCCCCGGGACAGGGAACTACGAGCAGTACTTC.

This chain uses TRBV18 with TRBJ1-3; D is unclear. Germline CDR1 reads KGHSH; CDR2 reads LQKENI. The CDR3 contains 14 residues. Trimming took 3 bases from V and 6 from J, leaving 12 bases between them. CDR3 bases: TGTGCCAGCTCACCGAACGGGATCGAAAACACCATATATTTT. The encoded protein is CASSPNGIENTIYF.